This TCR beta chain was captured by sequencing in a study of blood T cell repertoires in COVID-19. Study-level background: There were acute and convalescent COVID-19 samples, and they came from the United States, Italy and Spain. Nucleic acid was either cDNA or gDNA, and it came from T cells, B-cell-depleted T cells, or PBMCs.

Under the authors' procedure: Scientists estimated how many nucleated cells there were by amplifying reference gene primers. The repertoire was sequenced with immunoSEQ multiplex PCR; TCRdb's copy has only in-frame clones and lacks some. V, J and clone size are those of that table, while D and trimming were read from the DNA. The sample includes some 230,000 clones, 83% seen only once; the top ten take approximately 7%. The receptor's source is a woman in her fifties or sixties with acute or convalescent COVID-19. The sequencing input was peripheral blood.

The CDR3 spells CASTDGGLSYGYTF. The CDR3 nucleotides read TGTGCCAGCACCGACGGGGGGCTCAGCTATGGCTACACCTTC. This chain connects TRBV6-5 to TRBJ1-2; weak D call: TRBD1 (6 bases). There are 14 residues in the CDR3. V was shortened by 7 bases and J by 4 bases, with 16 bases between the two germline ends. Per germline, CDR1 MNHEY and CDR2 SVGAGI.